This T cell receptor (beta chain) is from a study of OX40 agonist ivuxolimab in advanced cancers. The wider study: It was ivuxolimab, an agonistic anti-OX40 (CD134) antibody, that patients were treated with. Of mixed ages from roughly 23 to 85 and averaging approximately 60 years, the group was approximately 80% male.

Clones were read by immunoSEQ multiplex PCR, and TCRdb kept only the in-frame ones, dropping some. The table has over 90,000 clones, 80% to 90% seen once. Germline loops: CDR1 SGDLS, CDR2 YYNGEE. The CDR3 is 14 amino acids. After removal of 3 bases from V and 6 bases from J, the junction contained 2 bases not matched to a gene. The gene calls are TRBV9 and TRBJ1-6, with TRBD1 identical over 8 bases. The receptor was derived from an adult with an advanced solid tumor such as melanoma, head and neck, liver or kidney cancer. The material sequenced was CD4+ or CD8+ T cells sorted from blood, taken in a trial of the OX40 agonist ivuxolimab. The DNA for the CDR3 is TGTGCCAGCAGCGACGACAGGGGTAATTCACCCCTCCACTTT. Protein: CASSDDRGNSPLHF.